This T cell receptor (beta chain) originates from a study of shared clonotypes between healthy human individuals. On the study more broadly: Three plates each covered CD4 naive and memory; CD8 naive two, CD8 memory one. Study outcomes and limitations: Limitation of the genetic and exposure-history diversity represented came from the few donors. The study generally estimated greater richness for naive than memory subsets.

A remark on this clone: The target antigen is unknown.

The CDR3 has 17 residues. V lost 2 bases, J lost 1 base, and 15 bases lay in between. CDR1 is MNHNS and CDR2 is SASEGT in the germline V gene. Deep-level settings were used for running the assay. TCRdb's table, derived via immunoSEQ multiplex PCR, lists solely in-frame clones and lacks some. The top ten hold approximately 0.35% of the sample, which has 2,500,000 or so clones, roughly 93% seen once. Sequences were obtained from naive CD4+ T cells from PBMCs. Subset reported: CD45RA+ positively selected. The receptor's source is a young man in good health. Some clones in this sample may be carry-over from other donors' samples. This chain uses TRBV6-1 with TRBJ2-1; D possibly corresponds to TRBD2 (6 bases). Written as DNA, the CDR3 is TGTGCCAGCAGTGAACGGGCACTAGCAAAGTCCTACAATGAGCAGTTCTTC. Encoded protein: CASSERALAKSYNEQFF.